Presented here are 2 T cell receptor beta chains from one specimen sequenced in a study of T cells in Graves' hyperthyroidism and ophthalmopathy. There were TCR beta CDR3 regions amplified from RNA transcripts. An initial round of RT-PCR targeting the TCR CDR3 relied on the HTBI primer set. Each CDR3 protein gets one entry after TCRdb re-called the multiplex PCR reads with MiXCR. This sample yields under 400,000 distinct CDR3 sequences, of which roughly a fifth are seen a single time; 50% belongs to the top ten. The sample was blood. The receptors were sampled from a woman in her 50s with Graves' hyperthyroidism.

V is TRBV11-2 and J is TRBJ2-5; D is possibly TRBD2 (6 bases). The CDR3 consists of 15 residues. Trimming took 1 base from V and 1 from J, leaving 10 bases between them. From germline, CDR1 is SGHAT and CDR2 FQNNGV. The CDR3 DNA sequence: TGTGCCAGCAGCTTAGGTCCGGGGGTCCAAGAGACCCAGTACTTC. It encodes CASSLGPGVQETQYF.

CDR3 protein: CASRTLGGETQYF. The CDR3 DNA is TGTGCCAGCAGGACCCTAGGAGGGGAGACCCAGTACTTC. The chain employs TRBV27 and TRBJ2-5, with TRBD2 as a possible D gene (6 bases). Germline V gives CDR1 MNHEY, CDR2 SMNVEV (reference sequence). The germline V and J ends were trimmed by 6 bases and 5 bases, with 13 bases remaining between them. This CDR3 spans 13 amino acids.